Each of the 22 T cell receptor beta chains below was sequenced from the same sample in a study of T cell responses to AZD1222 COVID-19 vaccine (dated by TCRdb to the early 2020s). Receptor amplification or capture employed the immunoSEQ multiplex PCR assay. The immuneACCESS repertoire file appears here via TCRdb, limited to in-frame rearrangements. These files lack a portion of the clones; in checked studies, under half of the deficit traces to unresolved V genes, and the cause of the others is not known. The sample has roughly 140,000 clones on record, around nine tenths of them singletons. The ten largest clones add up to 2.8% of the sample. In light of the paper, this sample's time point label describes: baseline before first vaccination. The treatment or condition label, read with the paper, signifies: meningococcal conjugate vaccine given as trial control. Sample: peripheral blood, taken on day 0 of MenACWY control vaccination. Every receptor here comes from an adult in good health.

This chain connects TRBV9 to TRBJ1-2; 10 bases line up with TRBD1. J lost 8 bases, V lost 4 bases, and 5 bases had no gene match. Germline loops: CDR1 SGDLS, CDR2 YYNGEE. CDR3 length equals 13 residues. The CDR3: CASSPRTGGGYTF. In DNA, the CDR3 is TGTGCCAGCAGCCCTCGGACAGGGGGAGGCTACACCTTC.

This sequence joins TRBV3-1 (or the pseudogene TRBV3-2) and TRBJ2-3; D assignment may be TRBD1 or TRBD2 (5 bases each). The germline V gene encodes CDR1 LGHDT and CDR2 YNNKEL (reference sequence). Between the trimmed V and J ends, which lost 5 bases and 2 bases, there was a span of 14 bases. This CDR3 comprises 15 residues. CDR3 region: CASSSIGDLTDTQYF. CDR3 nucleotide sequence: TGTGCCAGCAGCTCAATAGGGGACCTCACAGATACGCAGTATTTT.

The V call is TRBV19, the J call TRBJ1-5; TRBD1 matches 12 bases. CDR1 LNHDA and CDR2 SQIVND come from the germline V gene (reference sequence). V lost 4 bases, J lost 2 bases, and 9 bases stayed unmatched. CDR3 size: 18 residues. This CDR3 is CASSNIPGTGGGNQPQHF. In nucleotides, the CDR3 is TGTGCCAGTAGTAATATCCCCGGGACAGGGGGCGGCAATCAGCCCCAGCATTTT.

The J gene is TRBJ2-7, the V gene TRBV28; 13 bases align to TRBD2. The junction had 3 bases not matched to a gene; V was cut back by 6 bases and J by 4 bases. The CDR3 contains 14 residues. The germline V gene has CDR1 MDHEN and CDR2 SYDVKM. For the CDR3, the DNA is TGTGCCAGCAGGCAGACTAGCGGGGGGTACGAGCAGTACTTC. This translates into CASRQTSGGYEQYF. Full variable domain (missing parts from reference TRBV28 and TRBJ2-7): DVKVTQSSRYLVKRTGEKVFLECVQDMDHENMFWYRQDPGLGLRLIYFSYDVKMKEKGDIPEGYSVSREKKERFSLILESASTNQTSMYLCASRQTSGGYEQYFGPGTRLTVT.

The genes are TRBV28 and TRBJ1-2, with D tentatively TRBD1 (5 bases). Germline V CDR1 and CDR2: MDHEN, SYDVKM. The CDR3 sequence is 15 residues long. Trimming shortened V by 6 bases and J by 4 bases, and 18 bases separated the two germline ends. DNA of the CDR3: TGTGCCAGCAGCCCCGCCCGGGGCTTAGGCTATGGCTACACCTTC. It codes for CASSPARGLGYGYTF.

V is TRBV19 and J is TRBJ1-2; TRBD1 might be the D (6 bases). V gave up 3 bases and J gave up 4 bases, with 15 bases separating them. This CDR3 has 15 amino acids. Looked up from germline, CDR1 is LNHDA and CDR2 is SQIVND (reference sequence). The CDR3 loop reads CASSIRNRDSYGYTF. CDR3 DNA: TGTGCCAGTAGTATCCGGAACAGGGATAGCTATGGCTACACCTTC.

The chain employs TRBV6-2 or TRBV6-3 and TRBJ1-1, with a weak D call TRBD1 (5 bases). The V end was cut by 5 bases, the J end by 0 bases, with 13 bases between. Germline V gives CDR1 MNHEY, CDR2 SVGEGT. The length of the CDR3 is 15 residues. The CDR3 sequence: CASSTLGRVNTEAFF. CDR3 coding DNA: TGTGCCAGCAGTACCTTGGGCAGGGTGAACACTGAAGCTTTCTTT.

Comments on this clone: Different DNA sequences within this sample yield the same CDR3. The CDR3 region has the DNA TGTGCCAGCAGCTTAGGGACAGGTCCCTACGAGCAGTACTTC. Translated: CASSLGTGPYEQYF. The rearrangement uses TRBV7-2 and TRBJ2-7, with 7 bases aligning to TRBD1. Losses at the gene ends were 1 base for V and 2 bases for J; bases not matched to a gene: 2. The CDR3 length is 14 residues. The germline V gene has CDR1 SGHTA and CDR2 FQGNSA.

The genes are TRBV28 and TRBJ2-6; TRBD1 agrees at 9 bases. Germline CDR1 reads MDHEN; CDR2 reads SYDVKM. V shed 7 bases, J shed 3 bases, and the junction held 10 bases outside the gene matches. CDR3 length: 17 amino acids. The CDR3 loop is CASNLGQGWVGANVLTF. The CDR3 nucleotides are TGTGCCAGCAACCTGGGACAGGGCTGGGTTGGGGCCAACGTCCTGACTTTC. The full variable domain, in which reference TRBV28 and TRBJ2-6 provide the parts outside the CDR3, is DVKVTQSSRYLVKRTGEKVFLECVQDMDHENMFWYRQDPGLGLRLIYFSYDVKMKEKGDIPEGYSVSREKKERFSLILESASTNQTSMYLCASNLGQGWVGANVLTFGAGSRLTVL.

The chain uses TRBV28 and TRBJ1-3, with D hard to call. The V end was cut by 6 bases, the J end by 0 bases, with 21 bases between. The length of the CDR3 is 18 residues. CDR1 and CDR2 (germline): MDHEN, SYDVKM. CDR3 region: CASSSPDLGRLSGNTIYF. CDR3 nucleotides: TGTGCCAGCAGCTCCCCCGATTTGGGCCGTCTCTCTGGAAACACCATATATTTT.

This chain uses TRBV7-9 with TRBJ2-5; D might be TRBD2 (8 bases). The germline CDR1 and CDR2 sequences are SEHNR and FQNEAQ (reference sequence). CDR3 length: 15 amino acids. V was pared by 5 bases and J by 4 bases, with 17 bases between. The CDR3 bases are TGTGCCAGCAGCCGCGGGACAGCGGGGGCAGAGACCCAGTACTTC. Protein: CASSRGTAGAETQYF.

V is TRBV6-5 and J is TRBJ2-2, with D possibly being TRBD1 (6 bases). The CDR3 is made up of 16 amino acids. The V gene lost 1 base and the J gene lost 0 bases, with 9 bases spanning the gap. Germline CDR1 is MNHEY and CDR2 is SVGAGI. CDR3 coding DNA: TGTGCCAGCAGTTACTTGACAGGAGCGAACACCGGGGAGCTGTTTTTT. It yields the protein CASSYLTGANTGELFF.

The V call is TRBV11-1, the J call TRBJ2-7; D perhaps matches TRBD1 (6 bases). The CDR3 sequence is 15 residues long. The ends were cut back, 0 bases at V and 3 bases at J, with 12 bases in the middle. Germline CDR1 reads SGHAT; CDR2 reads FQDESV (reference sequence). The CDR3 DNA reads as TGTGCCAGCAGCTTAGCGGCCCAGGGGAACTACGAGCAGTACTTC. Translated: CASSLAAQGNYEQYF.

V is TRBV9 and J is TRBJ1-6; the D gene is possibly TRBD1 (5 bases). Germline lookup yields CDR1 SGDLS and CDR2 YYNGEE. CDR3 length: 15 amino acids. Trimming removed 6 bases at V and 6 bases at J, with 16 bases between. CDR3 sequence reads: CASTPGQGINSPLHF. The CDR3 DNA follows: TGTGCCAGCACCCCAGGGCAGGGTATTAATTCACCCCTCCACTTT.

The chain has TRBV28 and TRBJ1-5; D might be TRBD1 (6 bases). Trimming took 8 bases from V and 3 from J, leaving 11 bases between them. This CDR3 is 13 amino acids long. Per germline, CDR1 MDHEN and CDR2 SYDVKM. This chain's CDR3 is CASLGGANQPQHF. The CDR3 nucleotides read TGTGCCAGCCTAGGGGGGGCCAATCAGCCCCAGCATTTT. The full variable domain, with the rest looked up from reference TRBV28 and TRBJ1-5, is DVKVTQSSRYLVKRTGEKVFLECVQDMDHENMFWYRQDPGLGLRLIYFSYDVKMKEKGDIPEGYSVSREKKERFSLILESASTNQTSMYLCASLGGANQPQHFGDGTRLSIL.

This clone has a single count. This chain links TRBV19 with TRBJ2-1, with 8 bases lining up with TRBD2. This CDR3 spans 15 amino acids. V dropped 4 bases and J dropped 4; count of bases not matched to a gene: 6. CDR1 and CDR2 (germline): LNHDA, SQIVND (reference sequence). The CDR3 DNA sequence: TGTGCCAGTAGTAGCCCGGGACTAGGTTACAATGAGCAGTTCTTC. This translates into CASSSPGLGYNEQFF.

The rearrangement joins TRBV9 to TRBJ2-1, with TRBD2 identical over 8 bases. Germline V gives CDR1 SGDLS, CDR2 YYNGEE. The CDR3 runs to 17 residues. Trimming took 0 bases from V and 8 from J; bases not matched to a gene: 13. The CDR3 region is CASSVVPNPGLGYEQFF. Here the CDR3 DNA reads TGTGCCAGCAGCGTAGTCCCTAATCCGGGACTAGGGTATGAGCAGTTCTTC.

This chain connects TRBV19 to TRBJ2-1; D is uncertain. Germline loops: CDR1 LNHDA, CDR2 SQIVND (reference sequence). Between the trimmed V and J ends, which lost 3 bases and 4 bases, there was a span of 10 bases. CDR3 length: 14 residues. This chain's CDR3 is CASSMPGRYNEQFF. The DNA for the CDR3 is TGTGCCAGTAGTATGCCAGGACGTTACAATGAGCAGTTCTTC. Filled out from reference TRBV19 and TRBJ2-1, the complete variable domain reads DGGITQSPKYLFRKEGQNVTLSCEQNLNHDAMYWYRQDPGQGLRLIYYSQIVNDFQKGDIAEGYSVSREKKESFPLTVTSAQKNPTAFYLCASSMPGRYNEQFFGPGTRLTVL.

The V call is TRBV18, the J call TRBJ2-2; D remains ambiguous. Germline V lookup: CDR1 KGHSH, CDR2 LQKENI. The CDR3 covers 15 residues. V was trimmed by 2 bases and J by 0 bases, leaving 7 bases between them. CDR3 in amino acids: CASSPMRSNTGELFF. The CDR3 DNA is TGTGCCAGCTCACCAATGCGGTCGAACACCGGGGAGCTGTTTTTT.

The chain has TRBV5-4 and TRBJ2-7; possibly TRBD2 for D (5 bases). Trimming took 0 bases from V and 3 from J, leaving 13 bases between them. The CDR3 totals 15 residues. Looked up from germline, CDR1 is SGHNT and CDR2 is YYREEE (reference sequence). The CDR3 nucleotides are TGTGCCAGCAGCTTGGGAGTTAGCGAGGACTACGAGCAGTACTTC. The encoded protein is CASSLGVSEDYEQYF.

The chain combines TRBV7-9 with TRBJ1-2; a weak D match, TRBD1 (5 bases). Trimming took 5 bases from V and 8 from J, leaving 12 bases between them. The CDR3 has 12 amino acids. CDR1 SEHNR and CDR2 FQNEAQ come from the germline V gene (reference sequence). This CDR3 is CASSPRGGGYTF. CDR3 sequence (DNA): TGTGCCAGCAGCCCTCGGGGCGGCGGCTACACCTTC.

V gene TRBV28 combines with J gene TRBJ1-4; 7 bases are a match to TRBD1. The germline V gene has CDR1 MDHEN and CDR2 SYDVKM. The length of the CDR3 is 15 residues. The V and J ends lost 3 bases and 0 bases, in that order; junction bases with no gene match: 1. The CDR3 region is CASSFQGATNEKLFF. The DNA for the CDR3 is TGTGCCAGCAGTTTCCAGGGGGCAACTAATGAAAAACTGTTTTTT.